These 3 T cell receptor beta chains were all obtained from the same sample, sequenced in a study of T cell responses to AZD1222 COVID-19 vaccine. TCRdb's copy holds only in-frame clones and misses some; the assay was immunoSEQ multiplex PCR. The sample holds 95,000 to 150,000 clones; over 75% are singletons and the top ten take over 8%. Here the sequenced sample was peripheral blood, taken on day 0 of AZD1222 vaccination. These receptors originate from an adult in good health.

The chain recombines TRBV4-1 with TRBJ1-2; D is uncertain. This CDR3 region has 15 residues. Trimming stripped 0 bases from V and 1 base from J, with 9 bases between. CDR1 is MGHRA and CDR2 is YSYEKL in the germline V gene. CDR3 DNA: TGCGCCAGCAGCCAAGAAGTGAGGGTTAACTATGGCTACACCTTC. It yields the protein CASSQEVRVNYGYTF.

V usage is TRBV3-1 (or the pseudogene TRBV3-2) and J usage is TRBJ1-6, with D unresolved. The CDR3 contains 13 residues. Looked up from germline, CDR1 is LGHDT and CDR2 is YNNKEL (reference sequence). Trimming pared 0 bases from V and 9 bases from J, leaving 6 bases between. CDR3 DNA sequence: TGTGCCAGCAGCCAAGATTTGCCTTCACCCCTCCACTTT. Translating gives CASSQDLPSPLHF.

The rearrangement uses TRBV5-4 and TRBJ1-3; TRBD1 is a possible D gene (5 bases). Germline-derived CDR1 and CDR2 are SGHNT and YYREEE (reference sequence). V was trimmed by 2 bases and J by 2 bases, leaving 11 bases between them. This CDR3 is built from 15 residues. This CDR3 is CASSFGALAGNTIYF. In DNA, the CDR3 is TGTGCCAGCAGCTTTGGGGCCTTGGCTGGAAACACCATATATTTT.